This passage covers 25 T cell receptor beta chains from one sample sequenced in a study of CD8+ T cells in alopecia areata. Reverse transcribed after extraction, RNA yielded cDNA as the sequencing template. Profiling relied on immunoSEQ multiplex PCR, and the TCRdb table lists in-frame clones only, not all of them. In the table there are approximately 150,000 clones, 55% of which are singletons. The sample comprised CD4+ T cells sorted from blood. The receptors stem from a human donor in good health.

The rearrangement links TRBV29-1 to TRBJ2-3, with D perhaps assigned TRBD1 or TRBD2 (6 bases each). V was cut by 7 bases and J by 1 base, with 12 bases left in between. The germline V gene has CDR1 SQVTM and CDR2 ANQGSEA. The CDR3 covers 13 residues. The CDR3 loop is CSGVEGGTDTQYF. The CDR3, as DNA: TGCAGCGGGGTGGAGGGGGGCACAGATACGCAGTATTTT.

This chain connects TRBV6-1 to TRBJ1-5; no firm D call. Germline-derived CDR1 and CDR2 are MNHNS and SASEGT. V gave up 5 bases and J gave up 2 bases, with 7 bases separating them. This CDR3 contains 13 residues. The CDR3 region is CASSKLGNQPQHF. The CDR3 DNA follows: TGTGCCAGCAGTAAACTGGGCAATCAGCCCCAGCATTTT.

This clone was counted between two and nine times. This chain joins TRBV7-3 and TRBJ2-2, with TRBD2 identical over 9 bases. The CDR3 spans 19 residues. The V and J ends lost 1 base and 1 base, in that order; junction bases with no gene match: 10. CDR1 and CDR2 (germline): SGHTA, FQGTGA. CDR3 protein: CASSLRTISSGKNTGELFF. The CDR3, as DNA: TGTGCCAGCAGCTTAAGGACAATTTCTAGCGGGAAGAACACCGGGGAGCTGTTTTTT.

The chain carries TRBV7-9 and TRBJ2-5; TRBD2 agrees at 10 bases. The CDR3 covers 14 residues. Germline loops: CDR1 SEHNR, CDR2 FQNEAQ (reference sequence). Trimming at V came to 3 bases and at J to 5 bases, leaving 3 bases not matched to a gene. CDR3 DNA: TGTGCCAGCAGCTTCGGACTAGCGGAGGAGACCCAGTACTTC. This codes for CASSFGLAEETQYF.

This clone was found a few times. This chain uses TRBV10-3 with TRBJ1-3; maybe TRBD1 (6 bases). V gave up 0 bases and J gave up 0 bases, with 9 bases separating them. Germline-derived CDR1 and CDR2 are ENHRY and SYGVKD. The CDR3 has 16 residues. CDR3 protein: CAISESDSPSGNTIYF. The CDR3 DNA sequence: TGTGCCATCAGTGAGTCGGACAGTCCCTCTGGAAACACCATATATTTT.

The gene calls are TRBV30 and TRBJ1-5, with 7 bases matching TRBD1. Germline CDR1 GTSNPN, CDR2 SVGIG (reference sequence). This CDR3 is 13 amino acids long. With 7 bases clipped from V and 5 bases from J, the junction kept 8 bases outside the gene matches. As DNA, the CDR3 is TGTGCCTCGCAGGGGGTAGGGGATCAGCCCCAGCATTTT. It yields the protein CASQGVGDQPQHF.

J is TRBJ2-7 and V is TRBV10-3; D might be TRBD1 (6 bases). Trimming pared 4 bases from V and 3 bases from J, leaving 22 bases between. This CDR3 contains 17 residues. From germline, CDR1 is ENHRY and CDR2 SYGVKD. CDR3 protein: CAISGGQGLLLGYEQYF. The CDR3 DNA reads TGTGCCATCAGTGGTGGGCAGGGGCTATTACTAGGCTACGAGCAGTACTTC.

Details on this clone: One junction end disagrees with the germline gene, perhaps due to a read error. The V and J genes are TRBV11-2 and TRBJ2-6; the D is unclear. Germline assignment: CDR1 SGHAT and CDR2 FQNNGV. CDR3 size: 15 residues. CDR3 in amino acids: CASSLGVSAANVLTF. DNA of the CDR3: TGTGCCAGCAGCTTGGGTGTCTCTGCGGCCAACGTCCTGACTTTC.

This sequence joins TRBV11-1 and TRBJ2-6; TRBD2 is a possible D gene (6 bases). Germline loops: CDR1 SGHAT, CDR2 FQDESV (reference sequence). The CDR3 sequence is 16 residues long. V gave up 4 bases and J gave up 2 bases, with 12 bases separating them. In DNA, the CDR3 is TGTGCCAGCAGCTCTCCGGGGGTGCCTGGGGCCAACGTCCTGACTTTC. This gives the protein CASSSPGVPGANVLTF. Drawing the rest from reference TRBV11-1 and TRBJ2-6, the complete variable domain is EAEVAQSPRYKITEKSQAVAFWCDPISGHATLYWYRQILGQGPELLVQFQDESVVDDSQLPKDRFSAERLKGVDSTLKIQPAELGDSAMYLCASSSPGVPGANVLTFGAGSRLTVL.

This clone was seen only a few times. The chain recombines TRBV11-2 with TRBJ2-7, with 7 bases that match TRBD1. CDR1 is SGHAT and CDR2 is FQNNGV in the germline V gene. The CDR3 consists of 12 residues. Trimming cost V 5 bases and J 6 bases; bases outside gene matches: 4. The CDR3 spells CASSPRQGEQYF. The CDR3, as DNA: TGTGCCAGCAGCCCCCGACAGGGCGAGCAGTACTTC. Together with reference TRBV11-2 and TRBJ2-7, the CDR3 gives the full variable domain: EAGVAQSPRYKIIEKRQSVAFWCNPISGHATLYWYQQILGQGPKLLIQFQNNGVVDDSQLPKDRFSAERLKGVDSTLKIQPAKLEDSAVYLCASSPRQGEQYFGPGTRLTVT.

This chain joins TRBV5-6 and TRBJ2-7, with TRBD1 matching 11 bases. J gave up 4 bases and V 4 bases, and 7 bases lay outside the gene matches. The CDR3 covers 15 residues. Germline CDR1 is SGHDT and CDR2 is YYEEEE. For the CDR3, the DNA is TGTGCCAGCAGCACGGACAGGGGGCCTCGTTACGAGCAGTACTTC. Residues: CASSTDRGPRYEQYF.

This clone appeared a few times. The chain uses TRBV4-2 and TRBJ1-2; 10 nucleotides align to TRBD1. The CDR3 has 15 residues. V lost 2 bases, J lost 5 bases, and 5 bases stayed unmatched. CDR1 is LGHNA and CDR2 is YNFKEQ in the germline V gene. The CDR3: CASSQSGTGVYGYTF. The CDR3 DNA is TGTGCCAGCAGCCAAAGTGGGACAGGGGTATATGGCTACACCTTC.

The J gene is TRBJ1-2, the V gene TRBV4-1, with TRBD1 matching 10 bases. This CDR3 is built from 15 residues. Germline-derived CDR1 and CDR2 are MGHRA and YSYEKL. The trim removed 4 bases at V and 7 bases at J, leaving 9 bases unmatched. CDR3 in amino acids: CASSPLGGTGAGYTF. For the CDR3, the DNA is TGCGCCAGCAGCCCCTTAGGTGGGACAGGGGCTGGCTACACCTTC.

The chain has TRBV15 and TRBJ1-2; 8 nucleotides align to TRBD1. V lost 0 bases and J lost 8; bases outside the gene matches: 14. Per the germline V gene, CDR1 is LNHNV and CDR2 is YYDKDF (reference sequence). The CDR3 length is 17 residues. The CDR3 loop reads CATSRDYPTTGGSGYTF. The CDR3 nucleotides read TGTGCCACCAGCAGAGATTACCCGACCACAGGGGGAAGCGGCTACACCTTC.

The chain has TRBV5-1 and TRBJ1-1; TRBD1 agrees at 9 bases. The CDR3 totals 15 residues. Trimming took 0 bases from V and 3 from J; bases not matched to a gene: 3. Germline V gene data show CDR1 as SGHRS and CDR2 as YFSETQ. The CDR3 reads CASSLGGQGHTEAFF. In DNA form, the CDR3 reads TGCGCCAGCAGCTTGGGAGGACAGGGGCACACTGAAGCTTTCTTT.

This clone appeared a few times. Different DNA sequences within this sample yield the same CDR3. Here the CDR3 reads CSVGPGDGYTF. The CDR3 DNA is TGCAGCGTTGGCCCAGGGGATGGCTACACCTTC. The chain has TRBV29-1 and TRBJ1-2, with D perhaps TRBD1 (6 bases). With 4 bases removed from V and 6 bases from J, the gap between germline ends came to 9 bases. This CDR3 has 11 amino acids. CDR1 is SQVTM, CDR2 ANQGSEA, per germline.

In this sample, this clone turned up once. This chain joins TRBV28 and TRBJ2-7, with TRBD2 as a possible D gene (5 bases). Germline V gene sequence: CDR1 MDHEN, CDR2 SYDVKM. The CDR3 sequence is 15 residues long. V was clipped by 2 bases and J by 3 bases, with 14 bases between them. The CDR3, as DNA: TGTGCCAGCAGTTTAGAAGGACTCAGAAACTACGAGCAGTACTTC. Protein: CASSLEGLRNYEQYF.

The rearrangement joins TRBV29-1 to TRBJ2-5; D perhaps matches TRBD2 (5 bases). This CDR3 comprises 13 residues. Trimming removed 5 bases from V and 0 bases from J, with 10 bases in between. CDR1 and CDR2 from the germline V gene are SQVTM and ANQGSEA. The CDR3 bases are TGCAGCGTTCATCGAGGGTACCAAGAGACCCAGTACTTC. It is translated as CSVHRGYQETQYF.

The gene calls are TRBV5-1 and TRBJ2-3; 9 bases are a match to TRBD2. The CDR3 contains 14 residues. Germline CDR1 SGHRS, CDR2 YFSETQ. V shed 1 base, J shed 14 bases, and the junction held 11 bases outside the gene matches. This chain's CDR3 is CASSLTTLAGLTYF. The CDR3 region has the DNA TGCGCCAGCAGCTTGACTACCCTAGCGGGGCTCACGTATTTT.

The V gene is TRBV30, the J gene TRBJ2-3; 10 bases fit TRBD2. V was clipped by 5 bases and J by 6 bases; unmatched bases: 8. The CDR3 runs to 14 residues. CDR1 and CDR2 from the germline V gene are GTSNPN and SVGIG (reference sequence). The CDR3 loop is CAWESGRASDTQYF. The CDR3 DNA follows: TGTGCCTGGGAAAGCGGGAGGGCCTCGGATACGCAGTATTTT.

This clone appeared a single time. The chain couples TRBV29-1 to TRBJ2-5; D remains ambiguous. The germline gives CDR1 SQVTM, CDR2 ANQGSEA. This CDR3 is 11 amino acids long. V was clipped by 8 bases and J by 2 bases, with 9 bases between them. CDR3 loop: CSSDFQETQYF. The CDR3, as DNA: TGCAGCTCAGACTTTCAAGAGACCCAGTACTTC.

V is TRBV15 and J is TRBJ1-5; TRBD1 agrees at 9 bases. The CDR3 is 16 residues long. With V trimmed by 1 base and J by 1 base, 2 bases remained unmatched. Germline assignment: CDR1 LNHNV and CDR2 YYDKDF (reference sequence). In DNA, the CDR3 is TGTGCCACCAGCAGAGGAGACAGGGGGAGCAATCAGCCCCAGCATTTT. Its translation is CATSRGDRGSNQPQHF. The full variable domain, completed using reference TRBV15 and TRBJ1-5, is DAMVIQNPRYQVTQFGKPVTLSCSQTLNHNVMYWYQQKSSQAPKLLFHYYDKDFNNEADTPDNFQSRRPNTSFCFLDIRSPGLGDTAMYLCATSRGDRGSNQPQHFGDGTRLSIL.

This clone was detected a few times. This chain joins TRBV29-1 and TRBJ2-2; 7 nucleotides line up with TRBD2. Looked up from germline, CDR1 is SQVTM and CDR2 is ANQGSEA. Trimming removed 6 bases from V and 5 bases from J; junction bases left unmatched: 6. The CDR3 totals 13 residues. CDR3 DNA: TGCAGCGTGGGAGGGCTGAGGACCGGGGAGCTGTTTTTT. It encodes CSVGGLRTGELFF.

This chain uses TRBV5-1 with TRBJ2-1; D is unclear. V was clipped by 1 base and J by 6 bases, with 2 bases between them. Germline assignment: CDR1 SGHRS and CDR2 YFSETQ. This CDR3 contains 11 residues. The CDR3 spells CASSLPNEQFF. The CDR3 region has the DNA TGCGCCAGCAGCTTGCCCAATGAGCAGTTCTTC.

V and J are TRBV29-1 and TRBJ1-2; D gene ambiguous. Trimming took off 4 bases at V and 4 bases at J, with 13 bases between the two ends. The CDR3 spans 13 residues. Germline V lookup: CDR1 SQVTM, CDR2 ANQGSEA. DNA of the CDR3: TGCAGCGTTGGAGGACGGAACTTCTATGGCTACACCTTC. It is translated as CSVGGRNFYGYTF. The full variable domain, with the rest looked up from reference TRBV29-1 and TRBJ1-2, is SAVISQKPSRDICQRGTSLTIQCQVDSQVTMMFWYRQQPGQSLTLIATANQGSEATYESGFVIDKFPISRPNLTFSTLTVSNMSPEDSSIYLCSVGGRNFYGYTFGSGTRLTVV.